This entry describes one T cell receptor (beta chain). In the original workflow: It was from reference gene primer amplification that nucleated cell counts were estimated. Produced via immunoSEQ multiplex PCR; TCRdb's table is partial and in-frame only. The V and J calls and clone size come from that table; D and trimming were worked out from the DNA. The table includes fewer than 300,000 clones, approximately 85% detected once. This sample was included in a study of blood T cell repertoires in COVID-19. The wider study: COVID-19 samples from acute and convalescent phases originated in the United States, Italy and Spain. The cDNA or gDNA used as material had been derived from T cells, B-cell-depleted T cells, or PBMCs.

Germline assignment: CDR1 MNHNS and CDR2 SASEGT. The CDR3 is 14 residues long. Trimming removed 6 bases from V and 5 bases from J, with 13 bases in between. The chain is built from TRBV6-1 and TRBJ2-2, with a possible D match to TRBD2 (5 bases). Sequenced material: peripheral blood. This clonotype was sampled from a man in his fifties with active or convalescent COVID-19. The CDR3 bases are TGTGCCAGCAGCCCCCCCGGGGAGACCGGGGAGCTGTTTTTT. Translated, it gives CASSPPGETGELFF.